What follows describes a single TCR beta chain. The specificity of this receptor is unknown. No base quality values were provided; no much bigger clone lies one nucleotide off. This record comes from a study of T cell repertoires and leukemia-associated antigens (dated by TCRdb to the late 2010s). About the full investigation: Each sample yielded about 5.1 to 7 million read pairs and about 3.3 to 5.0 million effective reads, 15 million to 20 million effective reads overall. Using in vitro peptide stimulation of healthy T cells, the study sought to determine the antigen recognized by a TCR Vbeta21 clone earlier detected in CML patients.

Overall study results and their limits: The antigen specificity and function of the expanded clones were not directly tested and needed further investigation. Across the four groups, there were no significant differences in the numbers of Vbeta genes (approximately 58), Jbeta genes (14), VDJ rearrangements, or unique CDR3s.

CD3+ T cells were initially rested overnight at roughly 2.7 million cells/mL in RPMI 1640 lacking fetal bovine serum. MACS immunomagnetic beads were used according to the manufacturer's instructions to isolate CD3+ T cells from PBMCs. CDR1 and CDR2 are read off the germline V gene (reference sequence) as DFQATT and SNEGSKA. V loses 6 bases at its end and J loses 0 bases; junction bases beyond the gene matches: 14. The CDR3 holds 17 amino acids from the cysteine to the phenylalanine. Only CDR3 DNA remains: 51 bases, in frame from the first base. Total RNA was extracted from the cultured T cells using TRIzol reagent. TCRbeta libraries were amplified from RNA using 5' rapid amplification of cDNA ends (5'RACE). Before sequencing, library concentration and integrity were assessed using Qubit, an Agilent instrument, and quantitative PCR. A commercial service provider sequenced the qualified libraries on Illumina HiSeq or MiSeq. The authors' pipeline ran thus. TCR sequences in each sample were identified using MiXCR version 1.8.2. For a clone to be considered qualified, a CDR3 longer than four amino acids, an in-frame nucleotide length, and the absence of a stop codon were required. A read counted as effective if the read contained the complete CDR3 structure. RT-PCR with 24 Vbeta primers, GeneScan spectratyping, and Sanger sequencing were used to validate expanded clones. The public reads were reprocessed in TCRdb via fastp at Q25 and MiXCR, keeping in-frame beta chains. Rows matching on CDR3 protein sequence are summarized as one entry with the most common DNA and genes. V and J calls and clone size were set by TCRdb, not the authors. In all, the sample holds 9,700 or so distinct CDR3 sequences, and 40% to 45% of those were seen once. The ten most abundant clones make up around 55% of the sample.

This TCR was sampled from a female donor in good health. The chain uses TRBV20-1 and TRBJ2-7, with 10 bases in between that match TRBD1. The sample taken for sequencing was CD3+ T cells sorted from blood and cultured. The DNA is as follows: TGCAGTGCCAGCAGCCAAGATAGGACAGGGGGCTCCTACGAGCAGTACTTC. Its coded protein is CSASSQDRTGGSYEQYF.